The clone carrying this T cell receptor (beta chain) was seen more than once but under ten times. Its matching antigen is unknown. With a J-beta primer mix and a sample-barcoded 5' primer, a second PCR ran roughly 6 to 11 cycles. A template-switch adaptor that had 12 random nucleotides put a tag on each cDNA molecule. MiXCR, applied by TCRdb to the 5' RACE reads, yields one record per CDR3 protein. Of about 570,000 distinct CDR3 sequences listed, approximately 30% were seen once; the top ten hold about 18%. This record comes from a study of blood T cells in healthy people across ages. Study overall: Through template switching, about one barcoded beta molecule was captured per two T cells, as measured in model experiments. Study conclusions and caveats: Because donor CMV status was unknown, expanded clonotype changes were possibly confounded.

Germline V gene data show CDR1 as KGHSH and CDR2 as LQKENI. The CDR3 is 15 amino acids. Trimming removed 3 bases from V and 7 bases from J; junction bases left unmatched: 6. Donors were systemically healthy Caucasian individuals from Russia aged roughly 6 to 100 years. Specimen: blood. The sequence was collected from a woman in her seventies in good health. The rearrangement links TRBV18 to TRBJ1-4; TRBD1 matches 9 bases. The DNA of the CDR3 is TGTGCCAGCTCACCGATACAGGGGGCGCTTGAAAAACTGTTTTTT. Translating gives CASSPIQGALEKLFF.